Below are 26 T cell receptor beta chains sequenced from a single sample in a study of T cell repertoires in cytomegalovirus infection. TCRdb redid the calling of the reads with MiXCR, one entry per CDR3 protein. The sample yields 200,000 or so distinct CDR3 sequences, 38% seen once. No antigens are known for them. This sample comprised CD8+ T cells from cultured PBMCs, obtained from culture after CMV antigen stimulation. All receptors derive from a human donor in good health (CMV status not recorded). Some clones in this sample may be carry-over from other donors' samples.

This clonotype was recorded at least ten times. As DNA, the CDR3 is TGTGCCGCGGCCGTAGACAACTACAATGAGCAGTTCTTC. It translates to CAAAVDNYNEQFF. V gene TRBV7-2 combines with J gene TRBJ2-1; the D is unclear. Germline CDR1 is SGHTA and CDR2 is FQGNSA. CDR3 length equals 13 residues. Deletions cut 11 bases from V and 3 bases from J, with 14 bases between.

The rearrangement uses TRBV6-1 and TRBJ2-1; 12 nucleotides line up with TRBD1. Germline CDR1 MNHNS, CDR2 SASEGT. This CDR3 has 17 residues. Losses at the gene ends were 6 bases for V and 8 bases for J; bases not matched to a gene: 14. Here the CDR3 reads CASSHHTRDRGPDEQFF. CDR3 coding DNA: TGTGCCAGCAGCCATCACACCAGGGACAGGGGGCCCGATGAGCAGTTCTTC.

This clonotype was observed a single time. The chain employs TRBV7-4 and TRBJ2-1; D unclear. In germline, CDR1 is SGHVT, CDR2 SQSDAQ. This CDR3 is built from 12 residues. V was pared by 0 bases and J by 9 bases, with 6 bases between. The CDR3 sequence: CASSLARVEQFF. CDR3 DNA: TGTGCCAGCAGCTTAGCTCGGGTTGAGCAGTTCTTC.

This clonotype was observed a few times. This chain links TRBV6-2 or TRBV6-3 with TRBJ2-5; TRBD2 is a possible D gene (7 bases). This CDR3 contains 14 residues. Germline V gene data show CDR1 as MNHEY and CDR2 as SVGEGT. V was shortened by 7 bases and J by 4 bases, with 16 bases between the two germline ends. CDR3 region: CASTGRGAGETQYF. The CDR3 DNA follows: TGTGCCAGCACCGGCCGGGGGGCCGGAGAGACCCAGTACTTC.

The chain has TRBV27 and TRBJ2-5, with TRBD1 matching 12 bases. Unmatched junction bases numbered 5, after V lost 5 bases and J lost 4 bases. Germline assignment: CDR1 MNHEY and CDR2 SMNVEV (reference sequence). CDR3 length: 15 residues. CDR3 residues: CASSQRDRGRETQYF. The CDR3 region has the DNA TGTGCCAGCAGTCAACGGGACAGGGGGCGAGAGACCCAGTACTTC.

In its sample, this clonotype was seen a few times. The CDR3 protein is CASSQEPSGRNEQFF. CDR3 DNA sequence: TGCGCCAGCAGCCAAGAGCCTAGCGGGAGGAATGAGCAGTTCTTC. The chain combines TRBV4-1 with TRBJ2-1; 11 bases agree with TRBD2. Trimming took 0 bases from V and 7 from J; bases not matched to a gene: 2. Germline-derived CDR1 and CDR2 are MGHRA and YSYEKL. The CDR3 is made up of 15 amino acids.

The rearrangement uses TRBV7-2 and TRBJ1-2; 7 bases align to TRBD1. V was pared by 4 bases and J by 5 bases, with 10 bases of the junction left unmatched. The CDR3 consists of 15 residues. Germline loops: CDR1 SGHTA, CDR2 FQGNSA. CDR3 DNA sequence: TGTGCCAGCAGCTCTTCCAGACAGGGACTGTATGGCTACACCTTC. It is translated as CASSSSRQGLYGYTF.

The CDR3 is CASRSGTSSTDTQYF. As DNA, the CDR3 is TGTGCCAGCAGATCCGGGACTAGCTCGACAGATACGCAGTATTTT. The chain employs TRBV28 and TRBJ2-3; 9 positions agree with TRBD2. Trimming at V came to 6 bases and at J to 3 bases, leaving 7 bases not matched to a gene. Germline V gene data show CDR1 as MDHEN and CDR2 as SYDVKM. The CDR3 is 15 residues long.

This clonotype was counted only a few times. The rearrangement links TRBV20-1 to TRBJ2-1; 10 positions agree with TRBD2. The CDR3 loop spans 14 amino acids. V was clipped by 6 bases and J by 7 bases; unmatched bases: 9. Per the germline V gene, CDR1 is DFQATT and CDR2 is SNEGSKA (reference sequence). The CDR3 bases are TGCAGTGCCTCCCCCCTAGCGGGGGTTAATGAGCAGTTCTTC. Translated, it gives CSASPLAGVNEQFF.

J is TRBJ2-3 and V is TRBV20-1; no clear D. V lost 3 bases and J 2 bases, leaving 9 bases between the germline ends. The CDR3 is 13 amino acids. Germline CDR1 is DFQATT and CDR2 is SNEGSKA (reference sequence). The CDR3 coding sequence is TGCAGTGCTAGTGGAGCGAACACAGATACGCAGTATTTT. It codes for CSASGANTDTQYF.

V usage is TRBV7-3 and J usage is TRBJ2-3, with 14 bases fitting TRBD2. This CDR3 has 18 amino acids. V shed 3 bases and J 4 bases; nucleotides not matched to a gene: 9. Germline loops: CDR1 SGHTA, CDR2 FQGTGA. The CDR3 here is CASSFRARLAGGSDTQYF. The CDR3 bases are TGTGCCAGCAGCTTCCGCGCTCGACTAGCGGGGGGGTCAGATACGCAGTATTTT.

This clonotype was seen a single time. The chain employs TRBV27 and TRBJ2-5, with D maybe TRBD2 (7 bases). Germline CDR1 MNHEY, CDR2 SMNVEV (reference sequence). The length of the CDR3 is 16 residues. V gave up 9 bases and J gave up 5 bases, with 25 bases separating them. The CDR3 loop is CASNPSASGGPETQYF. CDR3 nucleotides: TGTGCCAGTAATCCTTCCGCCTCCGGGGGGCCCGAGACCCAGTACTTC.

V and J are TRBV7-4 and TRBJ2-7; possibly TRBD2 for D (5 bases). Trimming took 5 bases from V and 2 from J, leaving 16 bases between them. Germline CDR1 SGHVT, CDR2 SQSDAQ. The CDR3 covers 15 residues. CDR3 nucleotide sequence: TGTGCCAGCAGCCCCCCGCGTCTCGGGACCTACGAGCAGTACTTC. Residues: CASSPPRLGTYEQYF.

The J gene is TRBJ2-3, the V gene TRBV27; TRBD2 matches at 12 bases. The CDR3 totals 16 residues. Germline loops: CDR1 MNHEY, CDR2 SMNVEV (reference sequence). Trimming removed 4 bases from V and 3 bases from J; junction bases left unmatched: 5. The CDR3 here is CASSSTSGRITDTQYF. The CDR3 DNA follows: TGTGCCAGCAGTTCTACTAGCGGGAGGATTACAGATACGCAGTATTTT.

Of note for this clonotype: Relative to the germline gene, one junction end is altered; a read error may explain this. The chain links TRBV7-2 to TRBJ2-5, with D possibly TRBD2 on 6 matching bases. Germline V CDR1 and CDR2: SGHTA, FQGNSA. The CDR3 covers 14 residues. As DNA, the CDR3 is TGTGCAAGCAGCTTAAGTCGGCAGGAGGGGACCCAGTACTTC. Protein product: CASSLSRQEGTQYF.

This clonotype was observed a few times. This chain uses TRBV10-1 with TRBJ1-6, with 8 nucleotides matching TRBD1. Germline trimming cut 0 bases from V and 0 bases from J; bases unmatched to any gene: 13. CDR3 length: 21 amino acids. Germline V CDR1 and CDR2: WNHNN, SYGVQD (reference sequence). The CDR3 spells CASSESERQGIYLSYNSPLHF. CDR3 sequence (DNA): TGCGCCAGCAGTGAGTCGGAGAGACAGGGGATATACCTCTCCTATAATTCACCCCTCCACTTT.

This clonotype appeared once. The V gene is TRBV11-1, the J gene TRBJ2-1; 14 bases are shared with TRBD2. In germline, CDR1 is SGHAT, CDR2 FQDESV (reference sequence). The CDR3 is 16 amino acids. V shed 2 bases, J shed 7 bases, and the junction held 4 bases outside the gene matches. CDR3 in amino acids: CASSLTGTSGSNEQFF. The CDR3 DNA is TGTGCCAGCAGCTTAACCGGGACTAGCGGGAGTAATGAGCAGTTCTTC.

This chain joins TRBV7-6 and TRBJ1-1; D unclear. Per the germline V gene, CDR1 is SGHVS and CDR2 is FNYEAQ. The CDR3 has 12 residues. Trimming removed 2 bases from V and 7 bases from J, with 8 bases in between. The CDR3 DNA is TGTGCCAGCAGCTTAAAAGGCGGTGAAGCTTTCTTT. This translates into CASSLKGGEAFF.

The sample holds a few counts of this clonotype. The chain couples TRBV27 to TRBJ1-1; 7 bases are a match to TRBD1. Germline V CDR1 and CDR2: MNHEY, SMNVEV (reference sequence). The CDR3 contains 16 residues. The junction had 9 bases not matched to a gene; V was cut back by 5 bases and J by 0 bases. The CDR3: CASSVQGGRVNTEAFF. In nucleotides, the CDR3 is TGTGCCAGCAGTGTCCAAGGGGGCCGGGTGAACACTGAAGCTTTCTTT.

This CDR3 reads CASSWDQKETQYF. In DNA, the CDR3 is TGTGCCAGCAGCTGGGACCAGAAAGAGACCCAGTACTTC. The chain uses TRBV7-9 and TRBJ2-5; either TRBD1 or TRBD2 may supply D (5 bases each). Per germline, CDR1 SEHNR and CDR2 FQNEAQ (reference sequence). CDR3 length: 13 residues. Trimming took 4 bases from V and 3 from J, leaving 9 bases between them.

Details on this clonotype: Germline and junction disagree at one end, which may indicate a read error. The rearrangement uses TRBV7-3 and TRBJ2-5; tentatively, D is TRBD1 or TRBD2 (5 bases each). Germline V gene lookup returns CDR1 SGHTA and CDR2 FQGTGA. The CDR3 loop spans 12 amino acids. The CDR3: CASSLTYGDDLF. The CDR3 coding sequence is TGTGCCAGCAGCTTAACATACGGGGACGACCTCTTC.

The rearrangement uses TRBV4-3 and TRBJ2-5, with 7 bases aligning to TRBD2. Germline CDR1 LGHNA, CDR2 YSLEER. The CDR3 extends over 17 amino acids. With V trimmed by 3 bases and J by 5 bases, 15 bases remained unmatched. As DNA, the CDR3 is TGCGCCAGCAGCCAGGGAGGGGAGCCCTCGGAGTGGGAGACCCAGTACTTC. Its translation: CASSQGGEPSEWETQYF.

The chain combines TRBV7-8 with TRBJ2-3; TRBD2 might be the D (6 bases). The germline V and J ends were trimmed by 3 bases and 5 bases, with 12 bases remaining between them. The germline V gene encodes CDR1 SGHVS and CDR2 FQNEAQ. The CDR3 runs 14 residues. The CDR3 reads CASSFGGSGDTQYF. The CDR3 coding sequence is TGTGCCAGCAGCTTTGGAGGGAGTGGAGATACGCAGTATTTT. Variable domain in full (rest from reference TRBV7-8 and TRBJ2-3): GAGVSQSPRYKVAKRGQDVALRCDPISGHVSLFWYQQALGQGPEFLTYFQNEAQLDKSGLPSDRFFAERPEGSVSTLKIQRTQQEDSAVYLCASSFGGSGDTQYFGPGTRLTVL.

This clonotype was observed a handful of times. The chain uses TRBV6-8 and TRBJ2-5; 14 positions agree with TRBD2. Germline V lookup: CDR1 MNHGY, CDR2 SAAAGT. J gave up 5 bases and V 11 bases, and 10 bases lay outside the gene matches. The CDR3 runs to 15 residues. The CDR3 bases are TGTGCCGCAGGGGGGACTAGCGGGGGAGGGGAGACCCAGTACTTC. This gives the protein CAAGGTSGGGETQYF.

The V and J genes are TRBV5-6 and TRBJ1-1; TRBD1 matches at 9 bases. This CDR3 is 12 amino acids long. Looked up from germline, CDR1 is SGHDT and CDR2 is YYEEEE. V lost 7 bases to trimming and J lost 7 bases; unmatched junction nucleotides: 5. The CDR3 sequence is CASHRGQREAFF. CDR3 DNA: TGTGCCAGCCACAGGGGGCAGCGTGAAGCTTTCTTT.

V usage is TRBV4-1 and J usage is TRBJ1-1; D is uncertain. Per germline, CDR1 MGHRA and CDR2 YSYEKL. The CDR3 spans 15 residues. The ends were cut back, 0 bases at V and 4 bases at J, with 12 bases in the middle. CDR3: CASSQDSNGTTEAFF. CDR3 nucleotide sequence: TGCGCCAGCAGCCAAGATTCGAACGGAACCACTGAAGCTTTCTTT.